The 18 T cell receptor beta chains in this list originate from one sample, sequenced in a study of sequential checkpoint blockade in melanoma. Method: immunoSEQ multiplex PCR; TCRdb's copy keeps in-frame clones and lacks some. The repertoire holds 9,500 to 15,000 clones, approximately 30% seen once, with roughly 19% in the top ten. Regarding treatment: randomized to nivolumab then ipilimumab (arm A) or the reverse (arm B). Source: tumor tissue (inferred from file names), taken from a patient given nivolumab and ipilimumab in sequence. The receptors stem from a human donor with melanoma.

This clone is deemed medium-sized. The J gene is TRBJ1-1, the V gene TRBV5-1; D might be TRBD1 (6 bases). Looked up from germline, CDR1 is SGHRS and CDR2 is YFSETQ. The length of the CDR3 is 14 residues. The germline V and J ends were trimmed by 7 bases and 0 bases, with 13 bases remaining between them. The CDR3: CASARGAMNTEAFF. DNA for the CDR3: TGCGCCAGCGCGCGGGGGGCCATGAACACTGAAGCTTTCTTT.

DNA for the CDR3: TGTGCCAGCGGGCCTTCCTGGCTGAACGAGCAGTACGTC. Residues: CASGPSWLNEQYV. V is TRBV6-8 and J is TRBJ2-7; D is unclear. The V gene's germline CDR1 is MNHGY and CDR2 SAAAGT. The CDR3 is made up of 13 amino acids. V was cut by 8 bases and J by 5 bases, with 16 bases left in between.

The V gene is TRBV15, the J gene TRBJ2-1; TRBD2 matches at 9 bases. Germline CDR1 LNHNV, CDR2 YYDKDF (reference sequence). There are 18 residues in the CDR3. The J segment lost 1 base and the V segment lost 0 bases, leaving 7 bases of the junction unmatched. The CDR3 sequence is CATSRDIPLAGSYNEQFF. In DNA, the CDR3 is TGTGCCACCAGCAGAGATATCCCCCTAGCGGGGTCCTACAATGAGCAGTTCTTC.

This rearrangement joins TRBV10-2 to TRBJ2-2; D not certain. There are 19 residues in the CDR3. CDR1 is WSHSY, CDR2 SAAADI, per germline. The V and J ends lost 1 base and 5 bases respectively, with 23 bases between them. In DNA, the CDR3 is TGCGCCAGCAGTGAGTTCCGATACACTCCAAAGGGCAGGACCGGGGAGCTGTTTTTT. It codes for CASSEFRYTPKGRTGELFF.

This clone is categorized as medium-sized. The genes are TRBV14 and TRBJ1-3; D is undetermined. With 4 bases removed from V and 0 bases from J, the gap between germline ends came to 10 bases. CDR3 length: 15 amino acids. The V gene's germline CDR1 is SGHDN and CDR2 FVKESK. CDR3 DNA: TGTGCCAGCAGCCGGAGGGAAAACTCTGGAAACACCATATATTTT. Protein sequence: CASSRRENSGNTIYF.

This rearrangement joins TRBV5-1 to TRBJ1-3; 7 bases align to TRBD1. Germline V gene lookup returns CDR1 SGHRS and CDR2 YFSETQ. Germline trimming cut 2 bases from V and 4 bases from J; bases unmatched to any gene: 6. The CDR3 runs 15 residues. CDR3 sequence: CASSFTGAQGNTIYF. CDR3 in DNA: TGCGCCAGCAGCTTTACAGGGGCGCAAGGAAACACCATATATTTT.

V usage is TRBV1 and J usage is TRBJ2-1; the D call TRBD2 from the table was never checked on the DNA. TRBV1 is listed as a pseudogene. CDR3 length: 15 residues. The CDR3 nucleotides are TGCACCAGCAGCCTCGGAGGGCCACACTACAATGAGCAGTTCTTC. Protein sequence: CTSSLGGPHYNEQFF.

CDR3 residues: CASSQSVRDREVVVNYGYTF. CDR3 coding DNA: TGCGCCAGCAGTCAATCAGTCCGGGACAGGGAAGTAGTAGTTAACTATGGCTACACCTTC. The chain carries TRBV23-1 and TRBJ1-2; 9 nucleotides match TRBD1. TRBV23-1 is an open reading frame, and its role is uncertain. This CDR3 region has 20 residues. The V gene end was trimmed by 0 bases and the J gene end by 1 base; junction bases not matched to a gene: 15.

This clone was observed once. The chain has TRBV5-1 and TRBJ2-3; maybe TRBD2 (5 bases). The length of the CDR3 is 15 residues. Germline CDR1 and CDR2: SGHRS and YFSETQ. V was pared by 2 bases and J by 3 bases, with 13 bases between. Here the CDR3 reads CASSLDGRGTDTQYF. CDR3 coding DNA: TGCGCCAGCAGCTTAGACGGACGGGGAACAGATACGCAGTATTTT. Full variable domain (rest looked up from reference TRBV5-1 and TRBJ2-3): KAGVTQTPRYLIKTRGQQVTLSCSPISGHRSVSWYQQTPGQGLQFLFEYFSETQRNKGNFPGRFSGRQFSNSRSEMNVSTLELGDSALYLCASSLDGRGTDTQYFGPGTRLTVL.

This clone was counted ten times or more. CDR3 DNA: TGTGCCAGCAGTCCTAGCGGGACAGGGCGGACCTACAATGAGCAGTTCTTC. This encodes CASSPSGTGRTYNEQFF. The gene calls are TRBV11-3 and TRBJ2-1; TRBD1 or TRBD2 may be the D gene (9 bases each). The CDR3 sequence is 17 residues long. Germline CDR1 and CDR2: SGHNT and YENEEA. V shed 6 bases and J shed 2 bases, with 20 bases lying between them.

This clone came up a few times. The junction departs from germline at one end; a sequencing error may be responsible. CDR3 loop: CAISTTSGGAGEQFF. In DNA form, the CDR3 reads TGCGCCATCAGTACGACTAGCGGGGGGGCGGGTGAGCAGTTCTTC. The V call is TRBV10-2, the J call TRBJ2-1, with 14 bases that match TRBD2. This CDR3 has 15 amino acids. Germline values: CDR1 WSHSY, CDR2 SAAADI.

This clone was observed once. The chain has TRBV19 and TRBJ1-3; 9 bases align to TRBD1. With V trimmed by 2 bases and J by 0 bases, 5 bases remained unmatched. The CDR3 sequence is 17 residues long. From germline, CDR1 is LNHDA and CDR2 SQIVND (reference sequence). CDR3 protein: CASSIPGQGSSGNTIYF. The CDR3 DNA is TGTGCCAGTAGTATACCCGGACAGGGGAGCTCTGGAAACACCATATATTTT.

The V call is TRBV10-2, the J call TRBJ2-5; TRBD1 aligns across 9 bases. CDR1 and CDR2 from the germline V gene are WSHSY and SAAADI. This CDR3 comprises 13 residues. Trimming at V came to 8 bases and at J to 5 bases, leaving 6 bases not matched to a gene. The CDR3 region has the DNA TGCGCCAGCGGATACAGGGGGCCCGAGACCCAGTACTTC. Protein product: CASGYRGPETQYF.

The CDR3 spells CASSIRQGSDTQYF. The CDR3, as DNA: TGTGCCAGTAGTATTCGCCAGGGCTCAGATACGCAGTATTTT. The chain has TRBV19 and TRBJ2-3, with D perhaps matching TRBD1 (5 bases). The CDR3 consists of 14 residues. Germline CDR1 and CDR2: LNHDA and SQIVND (reference sequence). Deletions cut 3 bases from V and 4 bases from J, with 11 bases between. The full variable domain, with the rest looked up from reference TRBV19 and TRBJ2-3, is DGGITQSPKYLFRKEGQNVTLSCEQNLNHDAMYWYRQDPGQGLRLIYYSQIVNDFQKGDIAEGYSVSREKKESFPLTVTSAQKNPTAFYLCASSIRQGSDTQYFGPGTRLTVL.

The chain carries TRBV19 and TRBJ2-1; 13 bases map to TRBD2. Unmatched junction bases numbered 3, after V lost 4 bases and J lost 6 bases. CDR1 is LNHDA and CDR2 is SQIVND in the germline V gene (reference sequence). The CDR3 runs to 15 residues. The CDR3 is CASSTGLAGLNEQFF. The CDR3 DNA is TGTGCCAGTAGTACGGGACTAGCGGGGCTCAATGAGCAGTTCTTC.

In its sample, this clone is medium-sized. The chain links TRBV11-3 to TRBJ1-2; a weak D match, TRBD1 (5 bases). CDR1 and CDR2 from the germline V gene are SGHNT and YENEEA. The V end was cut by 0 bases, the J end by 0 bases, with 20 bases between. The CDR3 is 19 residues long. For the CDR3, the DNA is TGTGCCAGCAGCTTAGATCTTGGTCTGGGGGGTAATCCTAACTATGGCTACACCTTC. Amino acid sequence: CASSLDLGLGGNPNYGYTF.

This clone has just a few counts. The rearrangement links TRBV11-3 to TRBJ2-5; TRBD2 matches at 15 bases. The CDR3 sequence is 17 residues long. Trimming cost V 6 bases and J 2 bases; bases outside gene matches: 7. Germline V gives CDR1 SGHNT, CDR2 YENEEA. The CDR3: CASRPGLAGGKQETQYF. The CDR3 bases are TGTGCCAGCAGGCCCGGACTAGCGGGGGGGAAGCAAGAGACCCAGTACTTC.

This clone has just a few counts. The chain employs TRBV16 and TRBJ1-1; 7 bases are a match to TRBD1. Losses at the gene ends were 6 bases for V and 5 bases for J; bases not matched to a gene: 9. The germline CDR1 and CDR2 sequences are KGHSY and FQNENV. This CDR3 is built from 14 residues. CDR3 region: CASSEGGRTTEAFF. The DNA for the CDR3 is TGTGCCAGCAGTGAAGGGGGCCGGACGACTGAAGCTTTCTTT.